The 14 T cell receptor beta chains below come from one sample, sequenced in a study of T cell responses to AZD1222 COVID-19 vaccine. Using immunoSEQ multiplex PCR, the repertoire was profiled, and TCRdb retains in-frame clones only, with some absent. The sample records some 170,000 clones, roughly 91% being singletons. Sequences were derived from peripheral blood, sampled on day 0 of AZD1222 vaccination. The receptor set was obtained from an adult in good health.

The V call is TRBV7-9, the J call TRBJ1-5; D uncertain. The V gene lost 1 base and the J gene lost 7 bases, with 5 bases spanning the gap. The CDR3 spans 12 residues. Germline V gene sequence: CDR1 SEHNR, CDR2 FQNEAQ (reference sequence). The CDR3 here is CASSLDQQPQHF. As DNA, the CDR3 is TGTGCCAGCAGCTTAGATCAGCAGCCCCAGCATTTT.

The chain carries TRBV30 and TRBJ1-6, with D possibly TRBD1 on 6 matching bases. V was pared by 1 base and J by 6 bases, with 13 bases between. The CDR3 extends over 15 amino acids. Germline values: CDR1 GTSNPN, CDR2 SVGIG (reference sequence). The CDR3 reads CAWSATGTSNSPLHF. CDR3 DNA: TGTGCCTGGAGTGCTACCGGGACATCTAATTCACCCCTCCACTTT. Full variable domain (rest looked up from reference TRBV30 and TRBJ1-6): SQTIHQWPATLVQPVGSPLSLECTVEGTSNPNLYWYRQAAGRGLQLLFYSVGIGQISSEVPQNLSASRPQDRQFILSSKKLLLSDSGFYLCAWSATGTSNSPLHFGNGTRLTVT.

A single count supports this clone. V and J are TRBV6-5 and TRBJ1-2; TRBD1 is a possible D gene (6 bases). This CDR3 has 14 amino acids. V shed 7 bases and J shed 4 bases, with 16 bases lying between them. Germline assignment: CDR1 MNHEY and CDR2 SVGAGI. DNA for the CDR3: TGTGCCAGCAAATTAGGAGGACAGTTCTATGGCTACACCTTC. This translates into CASKLGGQFYGYTF.

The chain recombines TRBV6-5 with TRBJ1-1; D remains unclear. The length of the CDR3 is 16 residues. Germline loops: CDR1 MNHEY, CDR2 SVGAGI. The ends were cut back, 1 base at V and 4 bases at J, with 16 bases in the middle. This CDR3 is CASSYLDLGRATEAFF. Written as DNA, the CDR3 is TGTGCCAGCAGTTACTTGGACTTGGGGAGGGCCACTGAAGCTTTCTTT.

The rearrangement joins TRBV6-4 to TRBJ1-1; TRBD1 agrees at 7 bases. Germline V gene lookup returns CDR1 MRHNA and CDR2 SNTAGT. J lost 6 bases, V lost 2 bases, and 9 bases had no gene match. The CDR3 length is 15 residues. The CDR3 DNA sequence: TGTGCCAGCAGTGACCAGGGGGGGGGATTGGCTGAAGCTTTCTTT. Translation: CASSDQGGGLAEAFF.

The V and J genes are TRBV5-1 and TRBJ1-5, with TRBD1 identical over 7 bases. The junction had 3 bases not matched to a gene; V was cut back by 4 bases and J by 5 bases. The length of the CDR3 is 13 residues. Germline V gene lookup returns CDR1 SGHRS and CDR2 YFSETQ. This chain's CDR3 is CASSTDRDQPQHF. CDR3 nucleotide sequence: TGCGCCAGCAGCACTGACAGGGATCAGCCCCAGCATTTT.

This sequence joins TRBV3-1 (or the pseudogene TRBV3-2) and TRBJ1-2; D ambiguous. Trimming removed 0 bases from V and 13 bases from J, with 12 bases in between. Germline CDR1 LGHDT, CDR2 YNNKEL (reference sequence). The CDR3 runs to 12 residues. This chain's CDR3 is CASSQDEVRPTF. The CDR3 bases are TGTGCCAGCAGCCAAGACGAAGTCCGTCCCACCTTC.

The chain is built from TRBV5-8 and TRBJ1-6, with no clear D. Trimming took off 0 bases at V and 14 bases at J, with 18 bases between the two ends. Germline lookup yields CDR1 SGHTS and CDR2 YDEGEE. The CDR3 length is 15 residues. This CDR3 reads CASSLASGFAGALHF. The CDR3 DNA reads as TGTGCCAGCAGCTTGGCTAGTGGCTTTGCTGGGGCCCTCCACTTT.

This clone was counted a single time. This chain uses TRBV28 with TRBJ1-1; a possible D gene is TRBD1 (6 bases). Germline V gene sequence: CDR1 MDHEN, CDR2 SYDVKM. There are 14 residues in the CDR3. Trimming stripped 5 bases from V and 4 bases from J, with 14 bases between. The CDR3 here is CASSVDRLSTEAFF. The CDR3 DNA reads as TGTGCCAGCAGTGTAGACAGGCTGTCCACTGAAGCTTTCTTT.

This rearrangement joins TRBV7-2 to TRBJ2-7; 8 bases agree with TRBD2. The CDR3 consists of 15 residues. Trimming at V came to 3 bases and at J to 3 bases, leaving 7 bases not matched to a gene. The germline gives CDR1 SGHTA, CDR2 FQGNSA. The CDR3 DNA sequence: TGTGCCAGCAGCTTTTTTCGGGGGGGAAGCTACGAGCAGTACTTC. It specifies CASSFFRGGSYEQYF.

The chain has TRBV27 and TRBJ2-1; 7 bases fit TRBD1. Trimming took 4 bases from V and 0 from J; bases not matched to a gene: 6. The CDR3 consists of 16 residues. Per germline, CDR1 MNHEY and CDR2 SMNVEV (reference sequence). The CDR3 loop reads CASSSTGTVSYNEQFF. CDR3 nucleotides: TGTGCCAGCAGTTCCACCGGGACAGTCTCCTACAATGAGCAGTTCTTC.

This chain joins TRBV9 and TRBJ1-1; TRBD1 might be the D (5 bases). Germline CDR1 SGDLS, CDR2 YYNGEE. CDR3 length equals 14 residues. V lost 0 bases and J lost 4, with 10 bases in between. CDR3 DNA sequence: TGTGCCAGCAGCGTAGGAACAGGATTCACTGAAGCTTTCTTT. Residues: CASSVGTGFTEAFF.

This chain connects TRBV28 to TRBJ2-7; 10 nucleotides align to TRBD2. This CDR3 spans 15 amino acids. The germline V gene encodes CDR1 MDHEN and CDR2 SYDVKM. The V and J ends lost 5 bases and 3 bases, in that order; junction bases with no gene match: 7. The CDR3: CASSEPGLADYEQYF. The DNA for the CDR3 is TGTGCCAGCAGTGAACCCGGACTAGCGGACTACGAGCAGTACTTC.

This CDR3 reads CASSSPYREAYYNEQFF. CDR3 coding DNA: TGTGCCAGCAGTTCCCCCTACAGGGAAGCGTACTACAATGAGCAGTTCTTC. The chain couples TRBV28 to TRBJ2-1; D is perhaps TRBD1 (6 bases). The CDR3 covers 17 residues. Trimming shortened V by 4 bases and J by 3 bases, and 19 bases separated the two germline ends. Germline V gene lookup returns CDR1 MDHEN and CDR2 SYDVKM.